The 9 T cell receptor beta chains reported below all come from one sample, sequenced in a study of T cell repertoires in cytomegalovirus infection. In TCRdb, the reads were re-called with MiXCR into one record per CDR3 protein. The sample holds fewer than 550,000 distinct CDR3 sequences, 15% to 20% seen once. The sequenced material came from CD8+ T cells from PBMCs. The source is a human donor in good health (CMV status not recorded). Some clones in this sample may be carry-over from other donors' samples.

A note on this clonotype: A much larger clone sits a single nucleotide away, making a read error possible. The rearrangement uses TRBV7-4 and TRBJ2-7; D possibly corresponds to TRBD2 (6 bases). The V gene's germline CDR1 is SGHVT and CDR2 SQSDAQ. V shed 8 bases and J shed 0 bases, with 20 bases lying between them. The CDR3 runs 16 residues. In DNA, the CDR3 is TGTGCCAGCGCCTTTCAAGGAGGGGAAGACTCCTACGAGCAGTACTTC. Its translation: CASAFQGGEDSYEQYF. The full variable domain, its missing parts supplied by reference TRBV7-4 and TRBJ2-7, is GAGVSQSPRYKVAKRGRDVALRCDSISGHVTLYWYRQTLGQGSEVLTYSQSDAQRDKSGRPSGRFSAERPERSVSTLKIQRTEQGDSAVYLCASAFQGGEDSYEQYFGPGTRLTVT.

CDR3 residues: CASSSSLAGGQETQYF. Written as DNA, the CDR3 is TGCGCCAGCAGTTCCTCACTAGCGGGAGGGCAAGAGACCCAGTACTTC. V usage is TRBV4-1 and J usage is TRBJ2-5; 13 bases line up with TRBD2. Germline CDR1 and CDR2: MGHRA and YSYEKL. V dropped 6 bases and J dropped 2; count of bases not matched to a gene: 6. The length of the CDR3 is 16 residues.

Ten or more counts support this clonotype. V is TRBV24-1 and J is TRBJ2-3, with D maybe TRBD1 (6 bases). The length of the CDR3 is 16 residues. Between the trimmed V and J ends, which lost 3 bases and 0 bases, there was a span of 12 bases. CDR1 and CDR2 from the germline V gene are KGHDR and SFDVKD. The CDR3 reads CATSDVTGTSTDTQYF. The CDR3 bases are TGTGCCACCAGTGATGTGACAGGCACTAGCACAGATACGCAGTATTTT.

In its sample, this clonotype was seen many times. The chain links TRBV15 to TRBJ1-1, with D perhaps TRBD1 (6 bases). Germline values: CDR1 LNHNV, CDR2 YYDKDF (reference sequence). V lost 0 bases to trimming and J lost 3 bases, with 11 bases between them. This CDR3 region has 15 residues. In DNA, the CDR3 is TGTGCCACCAGCAGAGAATCGGGACAACACACTGAAGCTTTCTTT. This translates into CATSRESGQHTEAFF. The full variable domain, its missing parts supplied by reference TRBV15 and TRBJ1-1, is DAMVIQNPRYQVTQFGKPVTLSCSQTLNHNVMYWYQQKSSQAPKLLFHYYDKDFNNEADTPDNFQSRRPNTSFCFLDIRSPGLGDTAMYLCATSRESGQHTEAFFGQGTRLTVV.

This clonotype was observed a handful of times. As DNA, the CDR3 is TGTGCCAGCAGCCAAGCGACTAGTAAAATGAAGCAAGTCTACGAGCAGTACTTC. Translation gives CASSQATSKMKQVYEQYF. V gene TRBV4-2 combines with J gene TRBJ2-7, with a tentative D call TRBD2 (6 bases). The CDR3 sequence is 18 residues long. The germline V gene encodes CDR1 LGHNA and CDR2 YNFKEQ. V was shortened by 1 base and J by 3 bases, with 22 bases between the two germline ends.

This clonotype appeared a few times. This rearrangement joins TRBV7-9 to TRBJ2-7; maybe TRBD2 (6 bases). CDR1 is SEHNR, CDR2 FQNEAQ, per germline (reference sequence). V dropped 2 bases and J dropped 4 bases, with 18 bases sitting between them. The CDR3 covers 16 residues. The CDR3 nucleotides read TGTGCCAGCAGCTTAACCCGACAGAATGGGAGGTACGAGCAGTACTTC. Translating gives CASSLTRQNGRYEQYF.

This clonotype was counted between two and nine times. The chain uses TRBV27 and TRBJ2-3, with D perhaps TRBD1 or TRBD2 (5 bases each). The germline V and J ends were trimmed by 3 bases and 0 bases, with 10 bases remaining between them. The CDR3 extends over 15 amino acids. Germline CDR1 reads MNHEY; CDR2 reads SMNVEV (reference sequence). The CDR3 reads CASSFRDASTDTQYF. As DNA, the CDR3 is TGTGCCAGCAGTTTTAGGGACGCTAGCACAGATACGCAGTATTTT.

This chain joins TRBV28 and TRBJ2-7, with 8 bases lining up with TRBD2. V was pared by 6 bases and J by 0 bases, with 10 bases of the junction left unmatched. Germline CDR1 and CDR2: MDHEN and SYDVKM. The CDR3 totals 16 residues. The CDR3 DNA reads as TGTGCCAGCAGAAGCGGGGGAGGCGGGAGCTCCTACGAGCAGTACTTC. Translating gives CASRSGGGGSSYEQYF.

The chain joins TRBV27 to TRBJ2-5; TRBD2 might be the D (6 bases). CDR3 length: 14 amino acids. V was shortened by 3 bases and J by 1 base, with 9 bases between the two germline ends. Per germline, CDR1 MNHEY and CDR2 SMNVEV (reference sequence). In DNA, the CDR3 is TGTGCCAGCAGTTTTAAGACTAGCCAAGAGACCCAGTACTTC. Translation: CASSFKTSQETQYF.